This TCR beta chain was retrieved from a study of cytomegalovirus exposure and HLA in healthy donors. The PCR had 60 Vbeta and 13 Jbeta primers. Per the original data handling: Unique TCR beta chains totaled about 78 million in a later count, with roughly 11 million of them shared. Sequenced by immunoSEQ multiplex PCR; TCRdb stores in-frame clones only, minus some. The DNA was the basis for D and trimming; V, J and clone size are from that table. Among about 93,000 clones listed, roughly 79% were seen once. This CDR3 comprises 15 residues. Germline lookup yields CDR1 LNHDA and CDR2 SQIVND (reference sequence). The ends were cut back, 3 bases at V and 5 bases at J, with 16 bases in the middle. General study findings and limits: The authors assumed roughly uniform sequencing depth across donors for presence/absence analyses.

For this clone: Its cognate antigen is unknown.

This receptor was obtained from a man aged 30 to 39 in good health and CMV-seronegative. This chain uses TRBV19 with TRBJ1-2; D perhaps matches TRBD1 (5 bases). The specimen sequenced was PBMCs. CDR3 in DNA: TGTGCCAGTAGTATCCCGGGGGGGGGACGATATGGCTACACCTTC. Protein: CASSIPGGGRYGYTF.